These 21 T cell receptor beta chains came from one sample sequenced in a study of technical replicates of blood from a handful of donors. The table came from immunoSEQ multiplex PCR; TCRdb's copy has only in-frame clones and leaves some out. This table has around 100,000 clones, about 94% appearing once. Sample: T cells isolated from PBMCs. The receptors derive from a human donor in good health.

This sequence joins TRBV19 and TRBJ1-5; tentatively, D is TRBD1 (5 bases). The CDR3 sequence is 13 residues long. Trimming took off 3 bases at V and 7 bases at J, with 10 bases between the two ends. Per germline, CDR1 LNHDA and CDR2 SQIVND (reference sequence). CDR3 residues: CASSIPGNQPQHF. The CDR3 DNA reads TGTGCCAGTAGTATCCCAGGGAACCAGCCCCAGCATTTT. The variable domain in full, completed from reference TRBV19 and TRBJ1-5, reads DGGITQSPKYLFRKEGQNVTLSCEQNLNHDAMYWYRQDPGQGLRLIYYSQIVNDFQKGDIAEGYSVSREKKESFPLTVTSAQKNPTAFYLCASSIPGNQPQHFGDGTRLSIL.

The chain couples TRBV5-1 to TRBJ2-7, with D perhaps TRBD1 (5 bases). The length of the CDR3 is 15 residues. Trimming removed 3 bases at V and 0 bases at J, with 13 bases between. Germline CDR1 reads SGHRS; CDR2 reads YFSETQ. The CDR3 coding sequence is TGCGCCAGCAGCTGGGGCCAGACCAGCTCCTACGAGCAGTACTTC. Translation: CASSWGQTSSYEQYF.

This chain links TRBV28 with TRBJ1-3, with D possibly being TRBD1 (5 bases). V was trimmed by 3 bases and J by 4 bases, leaving 16 bases between them. The CDR3 runs to 16 residues. CDR1 is MDHEN and CDR2 is SYDVKM in the germline V gene. In DNA, the CDR3 is TGTGCCAGCAGTTTCCTGCAGGGTGCGGAGGGAAACACCATATATTTT. This codes for CASSFLQGAEGNTIYF.

The chain has TRBV5-1 and TRBJ1-4; 7 bases are a match to TRBD1. Trimming took 4 bases from V and 8 from J; bases not matched to a gene: 8. The CDR3 is made up of 14 amino acids. The germline CDR1 and CDR2 sequences are SGHRS and YFSETQ. CDR3 sequence reads: CASSADRAYEKLFF. CDR3 bases: TGCGCCAGCAGCGCCGACAGGGCATACGAAAAACTGTTTTTT. The full variable domain, rest sourced from reference TRBV5-1 and TRBJ1-4, is KAGVTQTPRYLIKTRGQQVTLSCSPISGHRSVSWYQQTPGQGLQFLFEYFSETQRNKGNFPGRFSGRQFSNSRSEMNVSTLELGDSALYLCASSADRAYEKLFFGSGTQLSVL.

V is TRBV14 and J is TRBJ1-2; 9 positions agree with TRBD1. J was trimmed by 4 bases and V by 6 bases; bases with no gene match: 9. Germline V gene data show CDR1 as SGHDN and CDR2 as FVKESK. The CDR3 runs to 15 residues. This chain's CDR3 is CASSPYRGPGYGYTF. DNA for the CDR3: TGTGCCAGCAGTCCTTACAGGGGGCCAGGCTATGGCTACACCTTC.

CDR3 DNA: TGTGCCACCAGCAGAGATCTCGCTAGCGGGAGACTCAATGAGCAGTTCTTC. This encodes CATSRDLASGRLNEQFF. The rearrangement joins TRBV15 to TRBJ2-1; 10 bases are shared with TRBD2. With 0 bases clipped from V and 6 bases from J, the junction kept 8 bases outside the gene matches. Germline CDR1 reads LNHNV; CDR2 reads YYDKDF (reference sequence). CDR3 size: 17 residues.

The rearrangement joins TRBV27 to TRBJ2-1, with D possibly TRBD2 on 6 matching bases. The length of the CDR3 is 14 residues. CDR1 is MNHEY and CDR2 is SMNVEV in the germline V gene (reference sequence). Trimming shortened V by 7 bases and J by 8 bases, and 18 bases separated the two germline ends. The CDR3 is CASTRPGLLDEQFF. The DNA for the CDR3 is TGTGCCAGCACCAGACCGGGACTCTTAGATGAGCAGTTCTTC.

The V and J genes are TRBV2 and TRBJ2-7, with D possibly being TRBD2 (5 bases). The CDR3 sequence is 14 residues long. Trimming removed 5 bases at V and 1 base at J, with 12 bases between. Germline CDR1 and CDR2: SNHLY and FYNNEI. CDR3 DNA: TGTGCCAGCAGTTACCAGCTAGCATCCTACGAGCAGTACTTC. Its translation is CASSYQLASYEQYF.

The J gene is TRBJ2-5, the V gene TRBV15; D perhaps matches TRBD1 (5 bases). CDR3 length: 15 residues. Per germline, CDR1 LNHNV and CDR2 YYDKDF (reference sequence). V was cut by 0 bases and J by 1 base, with 9 bases left in between. This CDR3 reads CATSRDGAVQETQYF. CDR3 DNA sequence: TGTGCCACCAGCAGAGATGGGGCAGTCCAAGAGACCCAGTACTTC.

The J gene is TRBJ1-5, the V gene TRBV7-8; a weak D match, TRBD1 (6 bases). CDR1 is SGHVS, CDR2 FQNEAQ, per germline. The CDR3 loop spans 16 amino acids. V gave up 4 bases and J gave up 4 bases, with 17 bases separating them. DNA for the CDR3: TGTGCCAGCAGCTCCTGGACAGAAGACAAGAATCAGCCCCAGCATTTT. Its translation: CASSSWTEDKNQPQHF.

The chain joins TRBV4-1 to TRBJ2-7; D is possibly TRBD1 (5 bases). V lost 0 bases and J lost 3, with 9 bases in between. Germline V gives CDR1 MGHRA, CDR2 YSYEKL. The CDR3 is 14 residues long. CDR3 DNA sequence: TGCGCCAGCAGCCAAGATGTAACAGGCTACGAGCAGTACTTC. Translation: CASSQDVTGYEQYF.

This clone was seen only once. V usage is TRBV5-8 and J usage is TRBJ2-3; D is unresolved. Per germline, CDR1 SGHTS and CDR2 YDEGEE. V was shortened by 1 base and J by 2 bases, with 8 bases between the two germline ends. This CDR3 has 14 amino acids. The DNA for the CDR3 is TGTGCCAGCAGCTTGAATCGTAACACAGATACGCAGTATTTT. Translated: CASSLNRNTDTQYF.

V is TRBV5-1 and J is TRBJ2-5, with 14 bases lining up with TRBD2. Germline assignment: CDR1 SGHRS and CDR2 YFSETQ. V shed 2 bases, J shed 1 base, and the junction held 4 bases outside the gene matches. The CDR3 runs to 17 residues. CDR3 sequence: CASSLTGTSGGQETQYF. CDR3 nucleotide sequence: TGCGCCAGCAGCTTAACAGGGACTAGCGGGGGCCAAGAGACCCAGTACTTC.

This clone came up a few times. The genes are TRBV27 and TRBJ2-1, with 9 bases matching TRBD1. V lost 6 bases and J lost 4; bases outside the gene matches: 4. Per germline, CDR1 MNHEY and CDR2 SMNVEV (reference sequence). The CDR3 runs to 14 residues. CDR3 amino acids: CASSPGQGYNEQFF. In DNA form, the CDR3 reads TGTGCCAGCAGCCCGGGACAGGGTTACAATGAGCAGTTCTTC.

The rearrangement uses TRBV7-6 and TRBJ1-1; D not certain. V lost 1 base and J lost 0, with 6 bases in between. Germline CDR1 is SGHVS and CDR2 is FNYEAQ. The CDR3 totals 14 residues. The CDR3 DNA sequence: TGTGCCAGCAGCTTAGTTCCCGTGAACACTGAAGCTTTCTTT. It codes for CASSLVPVNTEAFF.

The CDR3 DNA is TGTGCCAGCAGCTTAGCGCGAGGGACAGGGAGCAATCAGCCCCAGCATTTT. This sequence encodes CASSLARGTGSNQPQHF. The J gene is TRBJ1-5, the V gene TRBV7-8; TRBD1 matches at 9 bases. The length of the CDR3 is 17 residues. Germline V gene lookup returns CDR1 SGHVS and CDR2 FQNEAQ. Trimming cost V 0 bases and J 1 base; bases outside gene matches: 4.

The J gene is TRBJ2-7, the V gene TRBV7-6, with 14 nucleotides matching TRBD2. This CDR3 has 14 amino acids. CDR1 SGHVS and CDR2 FNYEAQ come from the germline V gene. Losses at the gene ends were 4 bases for V and 10 bases for J; bases not matched to a gene: 6. In DNA form, the CDR3 reads TGTGCCAGCAGCTCTATGGGACTAGCGGGAGCTCAGTACTTC. It yields the protein CASSSMGLAGAQYF.

The rearrangement links TRBV30 to TRBJ2-2; 8 bases fit TRBD2. V was pared by 4 bases and J by 1 base, with 11 bases of the junction left unmatched. CDR1 and CDR2 (germline): GTSNPN, SVGIG (reference sequence). The CDR3 spans 17 residues. CDR3 nucleotide sequence: TGTGCCTGGATGCGGGCAACCACTAGCGGGAACACCGGGGAGCTGTTTTTT. It encodes CAWMRATTSGNTGELFF.

The chain carries TRBV10-3 and TRBJ1-1; D is undetermined. The CDR3 is 12 residues long. Germline CDR1 reads ENHRY; CDR2 reads SYGVKD. V was pared by 0 bases and J by 6 bases, with 5 bases between. The CDR3 sequence: CAISESGPEAFF. The CDR3 DNA follows: TGTGCCATCAGTGAGTCTGGCCCTGAAGCTTTCTTT.

This chain connects TRBV10-3 to TRBJ1-1; weak D call: TRBD1 (5 bases). V was clipped by 4 bases and J by 7 bases, with 13 bases between them. The CDR3 loop spans 13 amino acids. The germline CDR1 and CDR2 sequences are ENHRY and SYGVKD. CDR3 in amino acids: CAISGAGKGEAFF. DNA for the CDR3: TGTGCCATCAGTGGGGCAGGGAAGGGTGAAGCTTTCTTT.

This chain connects TRBV5-4 to TRBJ2-1, with 7 bases aligning to TRBD2. V shed 0 bases and J 2 bases; nucleotides not matched to a gene: 11. Germline lookup yields CDR1 SGHNT and CDR2 YYREEE (reference sequence). The CDR3 contains 18 residues. This chain's CDR3 is CASSLGNLAALTYNEQFF. The CDR3 nucleotides are TGTGCCAGCAGCTTGGGGAACCTAGCGGCTCTTACCTACAATGAGCAGTTCTTC.